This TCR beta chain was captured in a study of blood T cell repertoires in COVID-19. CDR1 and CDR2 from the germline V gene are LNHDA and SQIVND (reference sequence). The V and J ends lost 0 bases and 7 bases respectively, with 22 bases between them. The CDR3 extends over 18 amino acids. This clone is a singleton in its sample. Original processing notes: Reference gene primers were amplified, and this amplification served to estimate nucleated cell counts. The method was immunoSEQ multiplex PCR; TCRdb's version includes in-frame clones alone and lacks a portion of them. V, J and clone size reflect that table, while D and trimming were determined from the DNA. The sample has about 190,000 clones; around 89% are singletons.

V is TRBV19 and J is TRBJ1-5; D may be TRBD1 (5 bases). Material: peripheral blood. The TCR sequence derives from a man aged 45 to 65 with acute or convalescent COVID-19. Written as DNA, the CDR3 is TGTGCCAGTAGTATAGACTCCTCGAGTCTCTCTAAGGGGCAGCCCCAGCATTTT. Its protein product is CASSIDSSSLSKGQPQHF.